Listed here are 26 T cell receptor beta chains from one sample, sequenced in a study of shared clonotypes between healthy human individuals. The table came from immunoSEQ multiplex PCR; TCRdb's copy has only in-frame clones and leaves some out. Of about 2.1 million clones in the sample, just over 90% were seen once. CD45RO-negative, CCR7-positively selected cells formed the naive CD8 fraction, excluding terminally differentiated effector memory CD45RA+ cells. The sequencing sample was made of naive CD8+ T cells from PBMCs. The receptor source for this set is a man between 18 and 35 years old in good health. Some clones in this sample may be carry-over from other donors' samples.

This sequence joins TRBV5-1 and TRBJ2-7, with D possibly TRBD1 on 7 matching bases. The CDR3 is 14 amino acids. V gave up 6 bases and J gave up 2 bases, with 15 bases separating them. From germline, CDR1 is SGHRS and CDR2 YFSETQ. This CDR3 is CASTLTGEAYEQYF. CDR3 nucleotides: TGCGCCAGCACCCTCACAGGGGAGGCCTACGAGCAGTACTTC.

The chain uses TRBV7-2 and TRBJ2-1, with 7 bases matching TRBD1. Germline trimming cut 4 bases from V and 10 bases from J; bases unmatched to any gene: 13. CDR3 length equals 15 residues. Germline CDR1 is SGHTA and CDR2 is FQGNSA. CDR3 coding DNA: TGTGCCAGCAGCTGGGTGACCCAGACAGGGCAGGAGCAGTTCTTC. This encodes CASSWVTQTGQEQFF.

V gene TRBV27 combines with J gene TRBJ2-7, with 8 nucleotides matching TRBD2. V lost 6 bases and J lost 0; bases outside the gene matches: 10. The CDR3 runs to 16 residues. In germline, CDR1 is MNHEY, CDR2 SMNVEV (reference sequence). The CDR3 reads CASSGRGGSSSYEQYF. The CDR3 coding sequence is TGTGCCAGCAGCGGGAGGGGGGGCTCAAGCTCCTACGAGCAGTACTTC.

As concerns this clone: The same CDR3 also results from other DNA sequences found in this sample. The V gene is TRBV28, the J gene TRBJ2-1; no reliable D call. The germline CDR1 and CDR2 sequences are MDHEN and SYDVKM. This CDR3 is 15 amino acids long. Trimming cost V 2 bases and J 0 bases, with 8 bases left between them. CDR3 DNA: TGTGCCAGCAGTTTAGGCAGAGGCTCCTACAATGAGCAGTTCTTC. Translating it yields CASSLGRGSYNEQFF.

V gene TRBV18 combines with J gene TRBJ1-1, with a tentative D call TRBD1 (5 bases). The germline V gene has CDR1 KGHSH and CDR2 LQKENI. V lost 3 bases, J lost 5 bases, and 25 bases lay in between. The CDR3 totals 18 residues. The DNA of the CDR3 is TGTGCCAGCTCACCCTCGGGGACCACGCTCGATTGGGGGACTGAAGCTTTCTTT. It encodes CASSPSGTTLDWGTEAFF.

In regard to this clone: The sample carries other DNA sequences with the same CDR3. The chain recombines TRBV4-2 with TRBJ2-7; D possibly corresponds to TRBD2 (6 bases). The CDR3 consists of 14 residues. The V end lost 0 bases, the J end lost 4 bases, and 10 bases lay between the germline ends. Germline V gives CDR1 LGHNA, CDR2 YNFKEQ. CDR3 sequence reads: CASSQDVGGYEQYF. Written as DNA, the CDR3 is TGTGCCAGCAGCCAAGATGTGGGGGGATACGAGCAGTACTTC.

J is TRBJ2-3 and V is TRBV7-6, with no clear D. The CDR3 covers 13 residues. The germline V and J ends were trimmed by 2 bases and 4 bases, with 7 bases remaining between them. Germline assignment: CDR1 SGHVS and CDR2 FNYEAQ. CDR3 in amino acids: CASSLPRADTQYF. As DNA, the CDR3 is TGTGCCAGCAGCTTACCTAGGGCAGATACGCAGTATTTT.

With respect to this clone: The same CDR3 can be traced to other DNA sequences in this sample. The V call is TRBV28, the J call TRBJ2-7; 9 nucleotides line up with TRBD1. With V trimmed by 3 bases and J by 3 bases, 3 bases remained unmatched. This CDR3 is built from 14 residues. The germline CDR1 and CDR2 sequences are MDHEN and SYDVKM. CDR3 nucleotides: TGTGCCAGCAGTTTCGGGGGACAGGGCTACGAGCAGTACTTC. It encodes CASSFGGQGYEQYF.

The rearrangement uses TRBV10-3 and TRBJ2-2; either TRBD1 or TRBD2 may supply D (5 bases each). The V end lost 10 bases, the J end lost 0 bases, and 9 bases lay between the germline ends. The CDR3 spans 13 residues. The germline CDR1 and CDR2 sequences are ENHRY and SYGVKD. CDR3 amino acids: CATGTANTGELFF. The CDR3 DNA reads TGTGCCACCGGGACGGCGAACACCGGGGAGCTGTTTTTT.

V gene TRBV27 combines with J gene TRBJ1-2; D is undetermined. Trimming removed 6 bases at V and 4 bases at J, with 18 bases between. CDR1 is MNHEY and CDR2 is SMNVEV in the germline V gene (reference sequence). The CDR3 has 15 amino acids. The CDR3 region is CASRLDASIGYGYTF. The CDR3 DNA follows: TGTGCCAGCAGATTGGACGCTTCTATTGGCTATGGCTACACCTTC.

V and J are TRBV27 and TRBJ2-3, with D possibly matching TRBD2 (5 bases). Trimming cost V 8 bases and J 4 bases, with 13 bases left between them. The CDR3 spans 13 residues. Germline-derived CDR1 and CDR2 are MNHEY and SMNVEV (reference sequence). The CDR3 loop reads CASEGDGADTQYF. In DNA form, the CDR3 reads TGTGCCAGCGAGGGCGATGGTGCAGATACGCAGTATTTT.

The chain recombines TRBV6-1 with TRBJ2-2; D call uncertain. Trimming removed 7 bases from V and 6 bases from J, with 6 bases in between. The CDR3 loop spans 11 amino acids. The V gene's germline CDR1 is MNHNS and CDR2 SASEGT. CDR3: CASKYPGELFF. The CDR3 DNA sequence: TGTGCCAGCAAATACCCCGGGGAGCTGTTTTTT.

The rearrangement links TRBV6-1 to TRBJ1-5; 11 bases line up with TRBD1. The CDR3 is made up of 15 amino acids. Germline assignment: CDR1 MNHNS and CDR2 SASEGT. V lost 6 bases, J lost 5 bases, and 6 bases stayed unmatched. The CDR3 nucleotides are TGTGCCAGCAGCTGGGGACAGGGGGTGGATCAGCCCCAGCATTTT. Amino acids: CASSWGQGVDQPQHF.

CDR3: CASSPRLQGATYGYTF. CDR3 in DNA: TGTGCCAGCAGCCCGCGTTTACAGGGGGCTACCTATGGCTACACCTTC. The chain employs TRBV7-9 and TRBJ1-2; the match to TRBD1 covers 9 bases. V was pared by 5 bases and J by 4 bases, with 11 bases of the junction left unmatched. Germline V CDR1 and CDR2: SEHNR, FQNEAQ (reference sequence). CDR3 length: 16 residues.

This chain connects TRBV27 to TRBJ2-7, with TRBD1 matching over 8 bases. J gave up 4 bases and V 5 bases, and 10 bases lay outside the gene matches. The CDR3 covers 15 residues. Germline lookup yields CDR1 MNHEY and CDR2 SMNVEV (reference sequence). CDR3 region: CASSITGGNPYEQYF. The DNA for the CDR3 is TGTGCCAGCAGTATAACAGGGGGAAATCCGTACGAGCAGTACTTC.

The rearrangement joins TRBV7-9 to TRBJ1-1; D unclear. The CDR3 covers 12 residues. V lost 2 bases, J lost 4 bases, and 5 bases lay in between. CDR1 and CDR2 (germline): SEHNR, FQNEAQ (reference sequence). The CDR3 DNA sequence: TGTGCCAGCAGCTTAATTTCCACTGAAGCTTTCTTT. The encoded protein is CASSLISTEAFF.

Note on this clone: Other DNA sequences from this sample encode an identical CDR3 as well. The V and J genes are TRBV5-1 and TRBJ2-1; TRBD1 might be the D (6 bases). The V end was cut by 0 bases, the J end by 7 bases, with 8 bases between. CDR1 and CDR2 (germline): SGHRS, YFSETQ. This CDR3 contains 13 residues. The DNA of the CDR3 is TGCGCCAGCAGCTTGGCCCAGGGGAATGAGCAGTTCTTC. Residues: CASSLAQGNEQFF.

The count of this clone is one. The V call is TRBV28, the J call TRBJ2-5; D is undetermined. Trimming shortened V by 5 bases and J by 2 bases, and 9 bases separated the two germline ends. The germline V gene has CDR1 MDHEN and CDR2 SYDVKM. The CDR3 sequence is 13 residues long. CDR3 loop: CASSPQEQETQYF. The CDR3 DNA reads TGTGCCAGCAGTCCGCAGGAACAAGAGACCCAGTACTTC.

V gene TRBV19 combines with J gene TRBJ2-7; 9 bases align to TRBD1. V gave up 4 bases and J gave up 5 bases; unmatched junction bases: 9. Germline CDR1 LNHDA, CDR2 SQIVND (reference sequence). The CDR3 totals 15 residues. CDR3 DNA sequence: TGTGCCAGTAGTACAGGGACAGGGAACACGCACGAGCAGTACTTC. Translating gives CASSTGTGNTHEQYF.

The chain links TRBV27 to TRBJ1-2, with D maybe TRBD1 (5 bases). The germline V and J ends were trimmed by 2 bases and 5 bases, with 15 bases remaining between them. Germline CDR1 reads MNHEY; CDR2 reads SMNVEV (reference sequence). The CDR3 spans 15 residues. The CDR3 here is CASSLEGTGGYGYTF. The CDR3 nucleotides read TGTGCCAGCAGTTTAGAGGGGACGGGGGGATATGGCTACACCTTC.

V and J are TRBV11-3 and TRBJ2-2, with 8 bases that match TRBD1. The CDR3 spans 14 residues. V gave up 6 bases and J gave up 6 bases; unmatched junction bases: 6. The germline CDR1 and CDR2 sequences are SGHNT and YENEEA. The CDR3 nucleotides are TGTGCCAGCAGTACTGACAGGGGTCCCGGGGAGCTGTTTTTT. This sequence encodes CASSTDRGPGELFF.

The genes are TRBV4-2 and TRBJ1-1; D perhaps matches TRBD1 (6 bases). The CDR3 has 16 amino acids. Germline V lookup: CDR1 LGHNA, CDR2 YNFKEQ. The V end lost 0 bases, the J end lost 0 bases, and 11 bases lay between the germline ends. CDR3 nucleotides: TGTGCCAGCAGCCAAGATCAGCAGGGGATGAACACTGAAGCTTTCTTT. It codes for CASSQDQQGMNTEAFF.

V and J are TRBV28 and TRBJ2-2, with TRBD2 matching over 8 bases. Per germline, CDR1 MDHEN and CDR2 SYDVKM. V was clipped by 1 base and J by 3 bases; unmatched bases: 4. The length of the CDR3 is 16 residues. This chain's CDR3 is CASSLFPAGDTGELFF. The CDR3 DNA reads TGTGCCAGCAGTTTATTCCCAGCGGGAGACACCGGGGAGCTGTTTTTT.

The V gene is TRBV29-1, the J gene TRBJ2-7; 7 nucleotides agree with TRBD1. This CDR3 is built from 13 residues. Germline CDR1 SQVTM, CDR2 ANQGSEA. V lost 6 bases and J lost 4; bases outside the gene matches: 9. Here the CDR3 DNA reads TGCAGCGTGGGGGACAGACAATTTTACGAGCAGTACTTC. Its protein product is CSVGDRQFYEQYF.

This CDR3 is CASSQARTGNTEAFF. CDR3 nucleotides: TGCGCCAGCAGCCAAGCCCGGACAGGGAACACTGAAGCTTTCTTT. The chain recombines TRBV4-1 with TRBJ1-1; TRBD1 matches 7 bases. The V gene end was trimmed by 1 base and the J gene end by 1 base; junction bases not matched to a gene: 3. Per germline, CDR1 MGHRA and CDR2 YSYEKL. There are 15 residues in the CDR3.

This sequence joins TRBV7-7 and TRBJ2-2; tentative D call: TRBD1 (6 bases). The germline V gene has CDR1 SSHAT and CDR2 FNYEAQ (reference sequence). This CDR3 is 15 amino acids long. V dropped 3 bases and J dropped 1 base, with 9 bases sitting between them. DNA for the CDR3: TGTGCCAGCAGCTTCGAGACAGGGAACACCGGGGAGCTGTTTTTT. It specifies CASSFETGNTGELFF.